Presented here are 27 T cell receptor beta chains from one specimen sequenced in a study of identical twins. TCRdb reprocessed the 5' RACE reads via MiXCR and lists one record per CDR3 protein. This table holds more than 600,000 distinct CDR3 sequences, around a sixth found once. Another study also made use of these data, one on T cells expressing NK-cell markers.

The specimen was PBMCs. All receptors derive from a woman younger than 35 in good health.

The V call is TRBV25-1, the J call TRBJ1-1; D gene uncertain. CDR3 length equals 13 residues. Per germline, CDR1 MGHDK and CDR2 SYGVNS. V lost 10 bases and J lost 3, with 15 bases in between. This CDR3 is CATSRVGDTEAFF. The CDR3, as DNA: TGTGCCACTTCTCGGGTCGGGGACACTGAAGCTTTCTTT.

The sample holds a few counts of this clonotype. This rearrangement joins TRBV2 to TRBJ1-1, with no clear D. V was shortened by 2 bases and J by 4 bases, with 2 bases between the two germline ends. CDR1 SNHLY and CDR2 FYNNEI come from the germline V gene. The CDR3 totals 11 residues. CDR3 residues: CASSEFTEAFF. The CDR3 region has the DNA TGTGCCAGCAGTGAATTCACTGAAGCTTTCTTT.

This clonotype was seen a few times. This rearrangement joins TRBV6-1 to TRBJ2-7; D unclear. Germline CDR1 MNHNS, CDR2 SASEGT. The CDR3 extends over 15 amino acids. Trimming removed 5 bases from V and 2 bases from J, with 16 bases in between. Here the CDR3 reads CASSPPPQRTYEQYF. In nucleotides, the CDR3 is TGTGCCAGCAGTCCACCCCCGCAGCGTACCTACGAGCAGTACTTC.

This clonotype was counted only a few times. The chain recombines TRBV6-5 with TRBJ2-3, with 11 nucleotides matching TRBD2. From germline, CDR1 is MNHEY and CDR2 SVGAGI. The junction had 7 bases not matched to a gene; V was cut back by 2 bases and J by 3 bases. The CDR3 loop spans 17 amino acids. CDR3 nucleotides: TGTGCCAGCAGTTACGAAAGGGCTAGCGGGGGGACAGATACGCAGTATTTT. This codes for CASSYERASGGTDTQYF.

The CDR3 bases are TGTGCCAGCAGACGCCGGGACAGGGCCAATGAGCAGTTCTTC. It is translated as CASRRRDRANEQFF. The chain joins TRBV6-1 to TRBJ2-1, with 9 bases aligning to TRBD1. Germline values: CDR1 MNHNS, CDR2 SASEGT. V trimming: 6 bases; J trimming: 6 bases; junction bases outside the gene matches: 6. The CDR3 totals 14 residues.

This clonotype was seen a few times. Here the CDR3 DNA reads TGTGCCTCACCAGGATCCCTCCACAATGAGCAGTTCTTC. Translating gives CASPGSLHNEQFF. V is TRBV7-2 and J is TRBJ2-1; the D is unclear. Per the germline V gene, CDR1 is SGHTA and CDR2 is FQGNSA. V was shortened by 11 bases and J by 5 bases, with 16 bases between the two germline ends. The CDR3 is 13 residues long.

CDR3 loop: CASSSGGLGETQYF. DNA for the CDR3: TGTGCCAGCAGTTCCGGGGGCTTGGGAGAGACCCAGTACTTC. The chain uses TRBV27 and TRBJ2-5; D could derive from TRBD1 or TRBD2 (6 bases each). Trimming stripped 4 bases from V and 4 bases from J, with 13 bases between. The CDR3 extends over 14 amino acids. Germline values: CDR1 MNHEY, CDR2 SMNVEV (reference sequence).

The V gene is TRBV5-1, the J gene TRBJ2-7, with a possible D match to TRBD2 (6 bases). Per germline, CDR1 SGHRS and CDR2 YFSETQ. This CDR3 contains 15 residues. V dropped 4 bases and J dropped 5 bases, with 19 bases sitting between them. The CDR3 region is CASSDPETSINEQYF. The DNA for the CDR3 is TGCGCCAGCAGCGATCCCGAGACTAGTATCAACGAGCAGTACTTC.

Only a few counts were recorded for this clonotype. The rearrangement links TRBV6-1 to TRBJ2-7; possibly TRBD1 for D (5 bases). This CDR3 has 13 residues. Germline V CDR1 and CDR2: MNHNS, SASEGT. The ends were cut back, 10 bases at V and 0 bases at J, with 13 bases in the middle. The CDR3 DNA reads TGTGCCACCTACAGGATCGTCTCCTACGAGCAGTACTTC. Protein product: CATYRIVSYEQYF.

This clonotype was counted between two and nine times. The chain carries TRBV25-1 and TRBJ2-1, with D perhaps TRBD2 (5 bases). Germline CDR1 and CDR2: MGHDK and SYGVNS. The CDR3 extends over 13 amino acids. Trimming left V 6 bases short and J 8 bases short, with 14 bases between. CDR3 region: CASSLRMRDEQFF. CDR3 bases: TGTGCCAGCAGCCTCAGGATGAGGGATGAGCAGTTCTTC.

The chain couples TRBV20-1 to TRBJ2-5; D remains unclear. Germline CDR1 reads DFQATT; CDR2 reads SNEGSKA (reference sequence). The CDR3 runs 13 residues. V dropped 6 bases and J dropped 3 bases, with 14 bases sitting between them. CDR3 nucleotide sequence: TGCAGTGCCCTCCCGGACCAAGAAGAGACCCAGTACTTC. Translating gives CSALPDQEETQYF.

The V call is TRBV5-1, the J call TRBJ2-1, with a possible D match to TRBD1 (6 bases). The CDR3 spans 15 residues. Looked up from germline, CDR1 is SGHRS and CDR2 is YFSETQ. The ends were cut back, 1 base at V and 3 bases at J, with 11 bases in the middle. Written as DNA, the CDR3 is TGCGCCAGCAGCTTGCTCGGACAGAACTACAATGAGCAGTTCTTC. Its protein product is CASSLLGQNYNEQFF.

The chain employs TRBV18 and TRBJ2-7; tentatively, D is TRBD2 (5 bases). Germline CDR1 reads KGHSH; CDR2 reads LQKENI. This CDR3 comprises 13 residues. V shed 5 bases and J shed 6 bases, with 14 bases lying between them. CDR3 amino acids: CASSSLGGTEQYF. DNA for the CDR3: TGTGCCAGCTCATCCCTAGGAGGAACCGAGCAGTACTTC.

This clonotype has more than one count but fewer than ten. The CDR3 is CASHFAGGPRYNEQFF. Here the CDR3 DNA reads TGTGCCAGCCATTTCGCGGGAGGGCCGCGGTACAATGAGCAGTTCTTC. J is TRBJ2-1 and V is TRBV12-3 or TRBV12-4, with TRBD2 identical over 9 bases. V shed 8 bases and J 4 bases; nucleotides not matched to a gene: 12. The CDR3 totals 16 residues.

The rearrangement links TRBV27 to TRBJ1-6; D is perhaps TRBD1 (5 bases). Germline assignment: CDR1 MNHEY and CDR2 SMNVEV (reference sequence). The CDR3 totals 15 residues. Trimming removed 3 bases from V and 6 bases from J, with 12 bases in between. The CDR3 nucleotides are TGTGCCAGCAGTTTTTCGGGGGGAAGTAATTCACCCCTCCACTTT. It codes for CASSFSGGSNSPLHF.

This clonotype was seen ten or more times. The gene calls are TRBV12-3 or TRBV12-4 and TRBJ2-1; D may be TRBD1 (5 bases). The CDR3 contains 14 residues. The germline V and J ends were trimmed by 3 bases and 1 base, with 7 bases remaining between them. DNA for the CDR3: TGTGCCAGCAGTTTTCAGGGATCCTACAATGAGCAGTTCTTC. Translated: CASSFQGSYNEQFF.

The rearrangement uses TRBV10-3 and TRBJ1-2, with D perhaps TRBD1 (5 bases). CDR1 ENHRY and CDR2 SYGVKD come from the germline V gene. This CDR3 is 13 amino acids long. Trimming removed 3 bases at V and 2 bases at J, with 7 bases between. In nucleotides, the CDR3 is TGTGCCATCAGTGACGGGGGAAACTATGGCTACACCTTC. Amino acids: CAISDGGNYGYTF.

V is TRBV7-9 and J is TRBJ2-7, with 12 positions matching TRBD2. The germline V gene encodes CDR1 SEHNR and CDR2 FQNEAQ (reference sequence). J gave up 3 bases and V 8 bases, and 11 bases lay outside the gene matches. The CDR3 consists of 16 residues. This CDR3 is CASGTLRTSGNYEQYF. CDR3 nucleotides: TGTGCCAGCGGAACTCTACGGACTAGCGGGAACTACGAGCAGTACTTC.

This clonotype was observed at least ten times. This sequence joins TRBV6-6 and TRBJ1-1; D remains ambiguous. V was pared by 5 bases and J by 4 bases, with 11 bases between. The CDR3 contains 13 residues. The germline gives CDR1 MNHNY, CDR2 SVGAGI (reference sequence). The CDR3 DNA reads as TGTGCCAGCAGTATACCTCCGAGCACTGAAGCTTTCTTT. Its protein product is CASSIPPSTEAFF.

V is TRBV7-2 and J is TRBJ1-2, with unresolved D. The ends were cut back, 10 bases at V and 8 bases at J, with 14 bases in the middle. The CDR3 is made up of 11 amino acids. The germline gives CDR1 SGHTA, CDR2 FQGNSA. DNA for the CDR3: TGTGCCACCACCCTCGGTGGGGGCTACACCTTC. Translating gives CATTLGGGYTF.

The chain carries TRBV18 and TRBJ1-6, with D possibly being TRBD1 (5 bases). This CDR3 has 15 residues. Germline V gene sequence: CDR1 KGHSH, CDR2 LQKENI. The V end was cut by 2 bases, the J end by 9 bases, with 14 bases between. CDR3 sequence (DNA): TGTGCCAGCTCACCAGGGCGACAGCTAGGTTCACCCCTCCACTTT. Translating gives CASSPGRQLGSPLHF.

The rearrangement joins TRBV10-3 to TRBJ2-1; a weak D match, TRBD1 (7 bases). CDR1 is ENHRY and CDR2 is SYGVKD in the germline V gene. CDR3 length: 14 amino acids. V was trimmed by 2 bases and J by 5 bases, leaving 10 bases between them. CDR3 coding DNA: TGTGCCATCAGTGAGCAGGGGGGCAACAATGAGCAGTTCTTC. Its translation: CAISEQGGNNEQFF.

This rearrangement joins TRBV5-6 to TRBJ2-5; 12 positions match TRBD2. V lost 2 bases, J lost 6 bases, and 5 bases stayed unmatched. The CDR3 runs 15 residues. Germline values: CDR1 SGHDT, CDR2 YYEEEE. The CDR3 bases are TGTGCCAGCAGCTTCCTGACTAGCGGGAGTCAGACCCAGTACTTC. Amino acid sequence: CASSFLTSGSQTQYF.

A few counts support this clonotype. This chain joins TRBV18 and TRBJ2-5; TRBD2 might be the D (6 bases). The CDR3 is 14 amino acids. Trimming took off 7 bases at V and 2 bases at J, with 14 bases between the two ends. Germline V gene sequence: CDR1 KGHSH, CDR2 LQKENI. The chain's CDR3 is CASLPASEQETQYF. The CDR3 bases are TGTGCCAGCTTACCGGCTAGCGAGCAAGAGACCCAGTACTTC.

The CDR3 is CASRARLSSYNEQFF. In DNA, the CDR3 is TGTGCCAGCAGGGCTAGGTTATCATCCTACAATGAGCAGTTCTTC. V usage is TRBV27 and J usage is TRBJ2-1; D ambiguous. The CDR3 runs 15 residues. V was pared by 6 bases and J by 1 base, with 13 bases between. CDR1 is MNHEY and CDR2 is SMNVEV in the germline V gene (reference sequence).

At least ten counts were recorded for this clonotype. Sequence at one end of the junction differs from germline and may be a read error. The V gene is TRBV5-1, the J gene TRBJ1-1, with 7 positions matching TRBD1. CDR1 and CDR2 (germline): SGHRS, YFSETQ. The length of the CDR3 is 12 residues. CDR3 DNA: TGTGCCAGCAGTTTGGACAGGACTGAAGCTTTCTTT. It translates to CASSLDRTEAFF.

V usage is TRBV5-1 and J usage is TRBJ2-3, with D possibly TRBD2 on 7 matching bases. The germline CDR1 and CDR2 sequences are SGHRS and YFSETQ. CDR3 length: 15 residues. V was pared by 3 bases and J by 0 bases, with 11 bases between. The CDR3 bases are TGCGCCAGCAGCTCCGCGGGGGCCAGCACAGATACGCAGTATTTT. It is translated as CASSSAGASTDTQYF. Complete variable domain (other parts from reference TRBV5-1 and TRBJ2-3): KAGVTQTPRYLIKTRGQQVTLSCSPISGHRSVSWYQQTPGQGLQFLFEYFSETQRNKGNFPGRFSGRQFSNSRSEMNVSTLELGDSALYLCASSSAGASTDTQYFGPGTRLTVL.